A single sample is the source of the 20 T cell receptor beta chains below, sequenced in a study of CD8+CD57+ T cells in acquired aplastic anemia. Investigators profiled TCR beta VDJ and CDR3 from genomic DNA template. TCRdb ran MiXCR on the reads and lists one entry per CDR3 protein. The data contain roughly 420,000 distinct CDR3 sequences, under 80% of them singletons. The sample consisted of sorted CD4+, CD8+, or CD8+CD57+ T cells (not recorded which) from PBMCs. Receptors were obtained from a human donor in good health, serving as a control.

This clonotype has just a few counts. One end of the junction is discordant with germline, which a read error may explain. The chain combines TRBV6-6 with TRBJ2-1, with 8 bases that match TRBD2. The CDR3 totals 16 residues. Germline-derived CDR1 and CDR2 are MNHNY and SVGAGI (reference sequence). The CDR3 nucleotides are TGTGCCAGCGGAGGCCAACGGGGGGGCTCTGACAATGAGCAGCTCTTC. As protein: CASGGQRGGSDNEQLF.

This clonotype was detected many times. The gene calls are TRBV9 and TRBJ2-7; D gene unclear. This CDR3 has 16 residues. Trimming stripped 0 bases from V and 0 bases from J, with 13 bases between. In germline, CDR1 is SGDLS, CDR2 YYNGEE. The CDR3 nucleotides read TGTGCCAGCAGCGTAGGGGGTTTACAAGTCTCCTACGAGCAGTACTTC. It encodes CASSVGGLQVSYEQYF.

Remarks on this clonotype: The conserved final phenylalanine or tryptophan is absent from the CDR3, which likely points to a read error. It is unclear where the CDR3 begins or ends on the DNA, so no DNA is shown, and the CDR3 is as TCRdb lists it. The chain carries TRBV7-3 and TRBJ2-7; the table's TRBD1 call for D was not verified on the DNA. Ends included, the CDR3 has 13 residues. Germline V gene sequence: CDR1 SGHTA, CDR2 FQGTGA. The CDR3: CASSLAERGRRYS.

This clonotype was seen more than once but under ten times. The chain links TRBV15 to TRBJ2-7, with D hard to call. Between the trimmed V and J ends, which lost 0 bases and 0 bases, there was a span of 12 bases. Germline V CDR1 and CDR2: LNHNV, YYDKDF (reference sequence). This CDR3 spans 16 amino acids. The CDR3 DNA reads TGTGCCACCAGCAGAGATGGCACGGCACACTCCTACGAGCAGTACTTC. Encoded protein: CATSRDGTAHSYEQYF.

As regards this clonotype: A read error may produce the germline difference seen at one junction end. The gene calls are TRBV5-8 and TRBJ2-7; no clear D. Germline CDR1 reads SGHTS; CDR2 reads YDEGEE. The CDR3 loop spans 12 amino acids. The CDR3 nucleotides are TGTGCCAGCAGCCCCCAGATCTACGAACAGTACTTC. Amino acids: CASSPQIYEQYF. Full variable domain (outside the CDR3, taken from reference TRBV5-8 and TRBJ2-7): EAGVTQSPTHLIKTRGQQATLRCSPISGHTSVYWYQQALGLGLQFLLWYDEGEERNRGNFPPRFSGRQFPNYSSELNVNALELEDSALYLCASSPQIYEQYFGPGTRLTVT.

Concerning this clonotype itself: Likely a read error: the CDR3 ends without its conserved phenylalanine or tryptophan. The DNA is omitted, as the CDR3 cannot be located on it reliably, and the CDR3 follows TCRdb's listing. The CDR3 sequence: CASRGTVGYGYTFDL. This chain links TRBV2 with TRBJ2-7; TRBD1, as called in the table, went unchecked against the DNA. The CDR3 is 15 amino acids in total, end residues counted. The germline V gene has CDR1 SNHLY and CDR2 FYNNEI.

This clonotype was detected ten times or more. V is TRBV29-1 and J is TRBJ1-4; 7 bases fit TRBD1. The CDR3 has 16 residues. The germline V gene encodes CDR1 SQVTM and CDR2 ANQGSEA. V dropped 4 bases and J dropped 3; count of bases not matched to a gene: 11. Here the CDR3 reads CSVAQQGRGANEKLFF. DNA of the CDR3: TGCAGCGTTGCACAACAGGGGCGGGGAGCTAATGAAAAACTGTTTTTT.

Comments on this clonotype: A read error is likely, as this CDR3 ends without the conserved phenylalanine or tryptophan. The DNA is left out, because the CDR3 cannot be placed on it with certainty; the CDR3 is given as TCRdb lists it. The chain uses TRBV5-1 and TRBJ2-3; the D call in the table, TRBD1, was not verified against the DNA. Germline-derived CDR1 and CDR2 are SGHRS and YFSETQ. From its first to its last residue, the CDR3 has 15 amino acids. CDR3 residues: CASSLVQGNTDTQYS.

Notes on this clonotype: One junction end does not reproduce the germline sequence, and a read error may be involved. The chain recombines TRBV6-5 with TRBJ2-6; D possibly corresponds to TRBD2 (5 bases). The CDR3 totals 13 residues. Germline V gene lookup returns CDR1 MNHEY and CDR2 SVGAGI. Written as DNA, the CDR3 is TGTGCCAGCAGTTACTCGACCGGGGTCACTGAAGCTTTC. Its translation is CASSYSTGVTEAF.

Concerning this clonotype: The junction does not match germline at one end; this may be a read error. The chain couples TRBV20-1 to TRBJ2-3; D gene uncertain. CDR3 length equals 14 residues. In germline, CDR1 is DFQATT, CDR2 SNEGSKA (reference sequence). DNA of the CDR3: TGCAGCGCTACAACTGGCGCTAACGCAAATACGCAGTATTTT. This encodes CSATTGANANTQYF.

The chain carries TRBV5-1 and TRBJ2-5, with 7 bases matching TRBD1. V dropped 2 bases and J dropped 10; count of bases not matched to a gene: 8. CDR1 and CDR2 (germline): SGHRS, YFSETQ. The CDR3 length is 13 residues. In DNA form, the CDR3 reads TGCGCCAGCAGCTTCAGACAGGGCACAGTCCAGTACTTC. Translated, it gives CASSFRQGTVQYF.

As to this clonotype: The germline gene is not matched at one end of the junction; a read error may be the cause. The V call is TRBV12-3 or TRBV12-4, the J call TRBJ1-3, with 7 positions matching TRBD1. The CDR3 totals 19 residues. This chain's CDR3 is CASSLGAPDQGGLGDTVYF. CDR3 bases: TGTGCCAGCAGTTTAGGTGCCCCTGACCAGGGGGGTCTTGGGGACACCGTATATTTT.

V is TRBV29-1 and J is TRBJ2-2; D not certain. Germline V gene sequence: CDR1 SQVTM, CDR2 ANQGSEA. Trimming shortened V by 6 bases and J by 6 bases, and 11 bases separated the two germline ends. This CDR3 has 12 amino acids. CDR3 in DNA: TGCAGCGTCGGCCCAGAGGCCGGGGAGCTGTTTTTT. It codes for CSVGPEAGELFF.

Concerning this clonotype: Compared with germline, one end of the junction differs, possibly owing to a read error. This rearrangement joins TRBV6-4 to TRBJ2-3, with 10 bases identical to TRBD2. This CDR3 is 16 amino acids long. CDR1 and CDR2 (germline): MRHNA, SNTAGT. CDR3 sequence reads: CASSDPRSGGSDTQCF. For the CDR3, the DNA is TGTGCCAGCAGTGACCCCCGTAGCGGGGGGTCAGATACGCAGTGTTTT.

V gene TRBV12-3 or TRBV12-4 combines with J gene TRBJ1-5; TRBD1 is a possible D gene (5 bases). The CDR3 runs 15 residues. Trimming removed 6 bases at V and 6 bases at J, with 18 bases between. CDR3 nucleotides: TGTGCCAGCAGGACTGTGGGGGGTGGTAGTCAGCCCCAGCATTTT. This translates into CASRTVGGGSQPQHF.

This clonotype was picked up a small number of times. It may be a read error: a sequence one base away is much more abundant. The chain links TRBV10-2 to TRBJ1-3; the D is unclear. Per the germline V gene, CDR1 is WSHSY and CDR2 is SAAADI. The CDR3 contains 15 residues. Trimming removed 8 bases at V and 4 bases at J, with 18 bases between. CDR3 loop: CASALQPRAGNTIYF. The CDR3 DNA is TGCGCCAGCGCCCTCCAACCGAGGGCCGGAAACACCATATATTTT.

The chain has TRBV10-3 and TRBJ2-7; D ambiguous. CDR3 length: 9 amino acids. Trimming removed 7 bases at V and 7 bases at J, with 5 bases between. Germline V gives CDR1 ENHRY, CDR2 SYGVKD. The DNA of the CDR3 is TGTGCCATCACTGGGGAGCAGTACTTC. This gives the protein CAITGEQYF.

V gene TRBV5-1 combines with J gene TRBJ2-3; D is ambiguous. The CDR3 length is 15 residues. The V end lost 4 bases, the J end lost 5 bases, and 17 bases lay between the germline ends. Germline V gene data show CDR1 as SGHRS and CDR2 as YFSETQ. The CDR3 is CASSLLNSNLDTQYF. As DNA, the CDR3 is TGCGCCAGCAGCCTACTGAACAGCAACTTAGATACGCAGTATTTT.

This chain connects TRBV20-1 to TRBJ1-2; 9 nucleotides match TRBD1. Germline loops: CDR1 DFQATT, CDR2 SNEGSKA (reference sequence). This CDR3 is 11 amino acids long. V was clipped by 6 bases and J by 14 bases; unmatched bases: 10. The CDR3, as DNA: TGCAGTGCCAACGACGGGACAGGGTGGACCTTC. It yields the protein CSANDGTGWTF.

This clonotype appeared a few times. V gene TRBV10-2 combines with J gene TRBJ2-7; tentatively, D is TRBD2 (5 bases). Trimming cost V 7 bases and J 3 bases, with 10 bases left between them. This CDR3 is 12 amino acids long. Germline assignment: CDR1 WSHSY and CDR2 SAAADI. CDR3 nucleotide sequence: TGCGCCAGCACCTCCGGGAACTACGAGCAGTACTTC. It yields the protein CASTSGNYEQYF.